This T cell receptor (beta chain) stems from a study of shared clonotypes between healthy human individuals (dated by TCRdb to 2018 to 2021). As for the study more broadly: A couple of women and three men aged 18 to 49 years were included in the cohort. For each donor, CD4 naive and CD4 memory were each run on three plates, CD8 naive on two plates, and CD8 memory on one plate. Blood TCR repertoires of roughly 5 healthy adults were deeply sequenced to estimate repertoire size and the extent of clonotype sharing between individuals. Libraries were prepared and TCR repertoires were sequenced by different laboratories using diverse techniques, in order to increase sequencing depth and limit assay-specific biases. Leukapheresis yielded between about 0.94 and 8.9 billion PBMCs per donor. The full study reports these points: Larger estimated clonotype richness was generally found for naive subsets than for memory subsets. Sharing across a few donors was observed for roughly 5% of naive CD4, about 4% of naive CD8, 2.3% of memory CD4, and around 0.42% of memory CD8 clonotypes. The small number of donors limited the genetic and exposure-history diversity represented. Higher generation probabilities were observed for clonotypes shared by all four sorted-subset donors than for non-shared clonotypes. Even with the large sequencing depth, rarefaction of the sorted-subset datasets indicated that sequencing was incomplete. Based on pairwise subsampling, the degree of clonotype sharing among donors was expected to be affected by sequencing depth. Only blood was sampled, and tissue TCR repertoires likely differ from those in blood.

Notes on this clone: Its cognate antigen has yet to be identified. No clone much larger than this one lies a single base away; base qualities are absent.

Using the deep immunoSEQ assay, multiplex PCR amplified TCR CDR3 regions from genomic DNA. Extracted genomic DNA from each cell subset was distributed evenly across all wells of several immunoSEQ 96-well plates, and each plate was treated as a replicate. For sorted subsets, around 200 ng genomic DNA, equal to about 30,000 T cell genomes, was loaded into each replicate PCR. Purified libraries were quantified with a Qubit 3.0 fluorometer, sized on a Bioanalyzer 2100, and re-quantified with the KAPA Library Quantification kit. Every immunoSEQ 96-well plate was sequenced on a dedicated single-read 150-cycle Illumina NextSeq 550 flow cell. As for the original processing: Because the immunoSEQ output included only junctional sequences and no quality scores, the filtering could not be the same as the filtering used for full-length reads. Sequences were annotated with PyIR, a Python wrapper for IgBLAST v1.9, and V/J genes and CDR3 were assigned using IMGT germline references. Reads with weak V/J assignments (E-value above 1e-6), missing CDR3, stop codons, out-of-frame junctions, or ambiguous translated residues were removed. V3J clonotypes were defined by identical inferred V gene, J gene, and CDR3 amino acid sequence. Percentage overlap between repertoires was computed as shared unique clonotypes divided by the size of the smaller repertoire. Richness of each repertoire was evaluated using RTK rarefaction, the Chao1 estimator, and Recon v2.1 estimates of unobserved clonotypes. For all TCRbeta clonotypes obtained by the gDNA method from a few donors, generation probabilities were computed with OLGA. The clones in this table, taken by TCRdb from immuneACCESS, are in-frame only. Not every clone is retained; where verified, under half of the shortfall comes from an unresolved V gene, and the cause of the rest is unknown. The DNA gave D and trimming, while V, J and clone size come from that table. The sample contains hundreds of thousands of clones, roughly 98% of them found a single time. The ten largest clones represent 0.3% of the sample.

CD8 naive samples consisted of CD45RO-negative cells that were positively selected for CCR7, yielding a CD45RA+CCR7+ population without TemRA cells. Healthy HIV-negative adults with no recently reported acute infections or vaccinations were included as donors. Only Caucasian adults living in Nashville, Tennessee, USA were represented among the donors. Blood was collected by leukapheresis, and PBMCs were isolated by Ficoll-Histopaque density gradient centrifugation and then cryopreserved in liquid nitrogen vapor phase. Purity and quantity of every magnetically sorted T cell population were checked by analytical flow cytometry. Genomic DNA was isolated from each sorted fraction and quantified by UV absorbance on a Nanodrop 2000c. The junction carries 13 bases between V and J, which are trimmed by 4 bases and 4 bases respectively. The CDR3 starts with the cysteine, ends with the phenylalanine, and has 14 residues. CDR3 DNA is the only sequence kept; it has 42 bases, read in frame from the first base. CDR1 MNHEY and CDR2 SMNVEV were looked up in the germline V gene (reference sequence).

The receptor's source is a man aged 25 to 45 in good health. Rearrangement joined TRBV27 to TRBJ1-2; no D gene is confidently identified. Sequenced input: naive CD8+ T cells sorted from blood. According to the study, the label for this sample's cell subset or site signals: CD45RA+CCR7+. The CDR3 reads CASSSYRAGYGYTF. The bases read TGTGCCAGCAGTTCCTACAGAGCTGGCTATGGCTACACCTTC.